This T cell receptor beta chain was retrieved from a study of identical twins. About this clonotype itself: Its specificity is unknown.

One entry per CDR3 protein results from TCRdb running MiXCR on the 5' RACE reads. This sample yields 1.5 million to 2 million distinct CDR3 sequences, of which around a third are seen a single time; 0.27% belongs to the top ten. Study-level findings and limits: Excess twin sharing in beta out-of-frame sequences was weaker. With abundant cord blood beta clonotypes, insertions were fewer; memory repertoires showed no such pattern.

The CDR3 has 18 residues. The ends were cut back, 1 base at V and 0 bases at J, with 16 bases in the middle. The receptor was isolated from a newborn girl in good health. V gene TRBV12-3 or TRBV12-4 combines with J gene TRBJ1-5; D remains ambiguous. The sample taken for sequencing was cord blood. DNA of the CDR3: TGTGCCAGCAGTTTAGGGACCTCGCCCCTCTATAGCAATCAGCCCCAGCATTTT. Translating gives CASSLGTSPLYSNQPQHF.